Listed here is a single T cell receptor (beta chain). Sequenced by immunoSEQ multiplex PCR; TCRdb stores in-frame clones only, minus some. The table records roughly 75,000 clones, less than 85% of them present only once. These data originate in a study of radiotherapy plus CTLA-4 blockade in lung cancer. The overall study: For roughly 19% of patients, objective responses occurred, and about 33% had disease control.

This CDR3 spans 14 amino acids. CDR1 and CDR2 from the germline V gene are MNHNS and SASEGT. Losses at the gene ends were 6 bases for V and 6 bases for J; bases not matched to a gene: 7. The sequence was collected from a human donor with non-small cell lung cancer who had stable disease on radiotherapy plus ipilimumab. The V and J genes are TRBV6-1 and TRBJ2-3, with 9 bases matching TRBD1. The sample here was peripheral blood, taken from a patient treated with radiotherapy plus ipilimumab. This chain's CDR3 is CASRTGGTGDTQYF. The CDR3 nucleotides are TGTGCCAGCAGAACAGGGGGCACAGGGGATACGCAGTATTTT.